What follows describes a single T cell receptor (beta chain). Antigen specificity is unknown. The CDR3 sequence is 16 residues long. Germline CDR1 is SGHVS and CDR2 is FQNEAQ. V lost 5 bases to trimming and J lost 4 bases; unmatched junction nucleotides: 10. Using immunoSEQ multiplex PCR, the repertoire was profiled, and TCRdb retains in-frame clones only, with some absent. The sample shows 45,000 to 55,000 clones, 70% to 90% of them seen only once. The data derive from a study of T cells in localized non-small cell lung cancer. General observations from the study: The study detected a median roughly 61 of the top 100 tumor clones in adjacent lung. Tumor showed lower T cell clonality than uninvolved adjacent lung, where it was highest. Elevated circulating T cell density in blood was associated with longer overall survival.

The sequence was obtained from a male donor older than 55 with stage III squamous cell lung carcinoma. This sample comprised peripheral blood, obtained before any cancer treatment. The rearrangement links TRBV7-8 to TRBJ1-2, with 10 nucleotides matching TRBD1. CDR3 nucleotide sequence: TGTGCCAGCAGCCTCTCGACAGGGGGCCTACCCTATGGCTACACCTTC. Residues: CASSLSTGGLPYGYTF. Full variable domain (missing parts from reference TRBV7-8 and TRBJ1-2): GAGVSQSPRYKVAKRGQDVALRCDPISGHVSLFWYQQALGQGPEFLTYFQNEAQLDKSGLPSDRFFAERPEGSVSTLKIQRTQQEDSAVYLCASSLSTGGLPYGYTFGSGTRLTVV.